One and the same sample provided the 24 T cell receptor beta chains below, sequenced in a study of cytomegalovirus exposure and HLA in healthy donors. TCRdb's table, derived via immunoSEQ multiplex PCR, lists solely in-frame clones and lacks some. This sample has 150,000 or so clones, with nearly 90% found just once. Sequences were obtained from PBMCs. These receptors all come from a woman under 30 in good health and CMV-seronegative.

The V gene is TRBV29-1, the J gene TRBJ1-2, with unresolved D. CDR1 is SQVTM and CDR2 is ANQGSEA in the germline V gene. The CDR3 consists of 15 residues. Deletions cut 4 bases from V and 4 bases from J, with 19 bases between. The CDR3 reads CSVAPGPGGIYGYTF. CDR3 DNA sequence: TGCAGCGTTGCCCCAGGCCCCGGTGGAATCTATGGCTACACCTTC. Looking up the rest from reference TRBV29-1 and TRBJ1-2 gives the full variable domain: SAVISQKPSRDICQRGTSLTIQCQVDSQVTMMFWYRQQPGQSLTLIATANQGSEATYESGFVIDKFPISRPNLTFSTLTVSNMSPEDSSIYLCSVAPGPGGIYGYTFGSGTRLTVV.

CDR3 in amino acids: CASSLAWAGSGNTIYF. CDR3 nucleotide sequence: TGTGCCAGCAGCTTGGCTTGGGCAGGCTCTGGAAACACCATATATTTT. This chain connects TRBV5-6 to TRBJ1-3; no definite D call. This CDR3 is built from 16 residues. Germline values: CDR1 SGHDT, CDR2 YYEEEE. V was pared by 0 bases and J by 0 bases, with 10 bases between.

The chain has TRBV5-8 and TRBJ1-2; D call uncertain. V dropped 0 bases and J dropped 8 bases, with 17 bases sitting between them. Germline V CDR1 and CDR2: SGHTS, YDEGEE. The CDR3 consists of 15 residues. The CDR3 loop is CASSLGYLAGRGYTF. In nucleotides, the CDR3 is TGTGCCAGCAGCTTGGGGTATCTGGCGGGAAGAGGCTACACCTTC.

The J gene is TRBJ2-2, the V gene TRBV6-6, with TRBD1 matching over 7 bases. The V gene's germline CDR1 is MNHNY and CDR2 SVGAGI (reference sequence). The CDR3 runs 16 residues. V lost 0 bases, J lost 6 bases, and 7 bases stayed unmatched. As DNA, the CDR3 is TGTGCCAGCAGTTACTCTGTACAGGGGACGGCCGGGGAGCTGTTTTTT. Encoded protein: CASSYSVQGTAGELFF.

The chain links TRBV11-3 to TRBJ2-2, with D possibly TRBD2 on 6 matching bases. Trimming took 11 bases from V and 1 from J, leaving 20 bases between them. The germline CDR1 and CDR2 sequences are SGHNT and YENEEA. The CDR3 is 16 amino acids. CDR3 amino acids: CADSTGSGGNTGELFF. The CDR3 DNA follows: TGTGCCGATTCTACGGGATCCGGGGGGAACACCGGGGAGCTGTTTTTT.

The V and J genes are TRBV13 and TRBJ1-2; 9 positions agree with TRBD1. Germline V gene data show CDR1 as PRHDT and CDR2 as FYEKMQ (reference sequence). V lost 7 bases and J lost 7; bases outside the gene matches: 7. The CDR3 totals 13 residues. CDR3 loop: CASNQQGARGYTF. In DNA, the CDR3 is TGTGCCAGCAATCAACAGGGGGCGCGTGGCTACACCTTC.

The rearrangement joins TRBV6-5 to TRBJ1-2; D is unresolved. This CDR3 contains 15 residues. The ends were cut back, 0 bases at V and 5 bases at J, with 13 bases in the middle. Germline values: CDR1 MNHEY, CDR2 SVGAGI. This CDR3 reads CASSYSITEQYGYTF. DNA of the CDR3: TGTGCCAGCAGTTACTCCATTACCGAACAATATGGCTACACCTTC.

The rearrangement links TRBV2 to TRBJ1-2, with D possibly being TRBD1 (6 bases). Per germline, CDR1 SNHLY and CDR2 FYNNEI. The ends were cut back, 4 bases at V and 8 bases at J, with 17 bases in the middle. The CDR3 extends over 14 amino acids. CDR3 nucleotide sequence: TGTGCCAGCAGTGGGGGGCAGGGAGGGCGCGGCTACACCTTC. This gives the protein CASSGGQGGRGYTF.

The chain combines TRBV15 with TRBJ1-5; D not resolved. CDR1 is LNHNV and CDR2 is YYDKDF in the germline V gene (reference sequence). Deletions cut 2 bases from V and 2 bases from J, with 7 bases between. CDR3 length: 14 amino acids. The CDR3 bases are TGTGCCACCAGCAGATTCAGCGGCAATCAGCCCCAGCATTTT. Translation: CATSRFSGNQPQHF.

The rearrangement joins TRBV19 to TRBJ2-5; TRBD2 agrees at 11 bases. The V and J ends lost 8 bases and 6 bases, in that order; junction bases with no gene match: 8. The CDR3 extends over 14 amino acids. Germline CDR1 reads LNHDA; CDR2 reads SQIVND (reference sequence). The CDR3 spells CASRSSGGIQTQYF. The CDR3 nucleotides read TGTGCCAGTCGATCTAGCGGGGGGATACAGACCCAGTACTTC. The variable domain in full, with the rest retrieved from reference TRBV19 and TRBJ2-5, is DGGITQSPKYLFRKEGQNVTLSCEQNLNHDAMYWYRQDPGQGLRLIYYSQIVNDFQKGDIAEGYSVSREKKESFPLTVTSAQKNPTAFYLCASRSSGGIQTQYFGPGTRLLVL.

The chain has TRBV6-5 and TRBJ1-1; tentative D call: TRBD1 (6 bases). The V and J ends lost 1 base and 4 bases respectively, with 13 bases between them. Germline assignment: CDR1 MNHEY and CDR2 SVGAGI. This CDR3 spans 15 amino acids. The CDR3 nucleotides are TGTGCCAGCAGTTACTGGCAGGGGAGGGGCACTGAAGCTTTCTTT. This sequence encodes CASSYWQGRGTEAFF.

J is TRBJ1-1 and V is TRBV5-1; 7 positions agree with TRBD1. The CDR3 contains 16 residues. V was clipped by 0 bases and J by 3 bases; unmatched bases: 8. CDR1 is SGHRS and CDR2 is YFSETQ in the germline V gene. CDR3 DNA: TGCGCCAGCAGCTTGGGTCCCATCACAGGGGACACTGAAGCTTTCTTT. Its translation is CASSLGPITGDTEAFF.

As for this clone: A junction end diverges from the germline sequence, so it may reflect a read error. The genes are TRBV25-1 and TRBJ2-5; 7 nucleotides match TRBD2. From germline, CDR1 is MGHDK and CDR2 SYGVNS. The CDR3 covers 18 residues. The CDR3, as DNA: TGTGCCAGCAGTCAATACGTGGGGGACTACCCTTGGGAAGGTACCCAGTACTTC. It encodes CASSQYVGDYPWEGTQYF.

CDR3 amino acids: CASSYVQFNEKLFF. For the CDR3, the DNA is TGTGCCAGCAGTTACGTACAATTTAATGAAAAACTGTTTTTT. The chain uses TRBV6-5 and TRBJ1-4; no definite D call. This CDR3 contains 14 residues. The germline V gene has CDR1 MNHEY and CDR2 SVGAGI. V was pared by 2 bases and J by 4 bases, with 8 bases between.

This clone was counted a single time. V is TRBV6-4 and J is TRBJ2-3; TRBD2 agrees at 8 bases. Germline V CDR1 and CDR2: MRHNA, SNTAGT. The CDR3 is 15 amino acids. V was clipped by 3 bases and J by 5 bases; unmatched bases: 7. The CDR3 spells CASSENGGAVDTQYF. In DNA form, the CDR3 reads TGTGCCAGCAGTGAAAACGGGGGGGCGGTAGATACGCAGTATTTT.

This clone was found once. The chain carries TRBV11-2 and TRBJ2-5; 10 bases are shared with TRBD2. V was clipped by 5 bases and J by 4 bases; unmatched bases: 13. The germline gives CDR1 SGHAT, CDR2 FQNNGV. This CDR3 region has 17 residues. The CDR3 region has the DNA TGTGCCAGCAGCCGGGCTAGCGGGGGAGGGGGAGGAGAGACCCAGTACTTC. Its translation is CASSRASGGGGGETQYF.

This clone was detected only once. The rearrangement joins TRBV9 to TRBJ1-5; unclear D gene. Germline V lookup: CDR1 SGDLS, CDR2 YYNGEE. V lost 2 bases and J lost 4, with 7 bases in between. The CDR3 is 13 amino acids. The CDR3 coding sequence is TGTGCCAGCAGCGTCGCGGGGAATCAGCCCCAGCATTTT. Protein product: CASSVAGNQPQHF.

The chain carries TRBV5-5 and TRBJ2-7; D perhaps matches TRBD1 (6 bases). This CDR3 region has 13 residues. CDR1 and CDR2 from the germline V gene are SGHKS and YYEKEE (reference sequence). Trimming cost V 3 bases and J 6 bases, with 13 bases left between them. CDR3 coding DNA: TGTGCCAGCAGCTCCTGGACAGTTCTCGAGCAGTACTTC. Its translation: CASSSWTVLEQYF. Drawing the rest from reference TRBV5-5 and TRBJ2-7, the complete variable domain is DAGVTQSPTHLIKTRGQQVTLRCSPISGHKSVSWYQQVLGQGPQFIFQYYEKEERGRGNFPDRFSARQFPNYSSELNVNALLLGDSALYLCASSSWTVLEQYFGPGTRLTVT.

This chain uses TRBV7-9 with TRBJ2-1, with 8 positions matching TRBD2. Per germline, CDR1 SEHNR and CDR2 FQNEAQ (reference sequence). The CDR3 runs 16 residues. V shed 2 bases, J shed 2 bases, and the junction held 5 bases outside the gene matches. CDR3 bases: TGTGCCAGCAGCTTACGTGACGGGGGGGCCTACAATGAGCAGTTCTTC. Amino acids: CASSLRDGGAYNEQFF.

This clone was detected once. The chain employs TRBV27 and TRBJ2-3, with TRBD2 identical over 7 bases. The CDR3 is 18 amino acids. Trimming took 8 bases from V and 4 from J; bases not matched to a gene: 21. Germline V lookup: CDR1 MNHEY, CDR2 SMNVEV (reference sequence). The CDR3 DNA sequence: TGTGCCAGCCCCCCCCTGGCCTCCCGGGGGGAGAGAGCAGATACGCAGTATTTT. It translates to CASPPLASRGERADTQYF.

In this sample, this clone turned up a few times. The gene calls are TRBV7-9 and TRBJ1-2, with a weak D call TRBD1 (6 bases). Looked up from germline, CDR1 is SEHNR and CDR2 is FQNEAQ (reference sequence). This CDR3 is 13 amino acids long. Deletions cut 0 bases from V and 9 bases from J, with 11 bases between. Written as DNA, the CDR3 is TGTGCCAGCAGCTTAGCCCTCAGGGGTAGCTACACCTTC. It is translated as CASSLALRGSYTF.

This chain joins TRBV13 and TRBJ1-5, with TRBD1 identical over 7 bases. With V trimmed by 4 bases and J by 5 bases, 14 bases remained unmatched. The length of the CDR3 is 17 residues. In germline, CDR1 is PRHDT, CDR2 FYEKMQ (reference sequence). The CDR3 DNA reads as TGTGCCAGCAGCTCCCGGACAGGAAACGTTCGCGATCAGCCCCAGCATTTT. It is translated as CASSSRTGNVRDQPQHF.

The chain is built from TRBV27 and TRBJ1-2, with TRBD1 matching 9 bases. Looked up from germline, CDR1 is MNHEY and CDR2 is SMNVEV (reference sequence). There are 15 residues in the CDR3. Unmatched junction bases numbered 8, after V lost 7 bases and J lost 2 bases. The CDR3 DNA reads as TGTGCCAGCACCGACAGGACAGGGGTGAACTATGGCTACACCTTC. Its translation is CASTDRTGVNYGYTF.

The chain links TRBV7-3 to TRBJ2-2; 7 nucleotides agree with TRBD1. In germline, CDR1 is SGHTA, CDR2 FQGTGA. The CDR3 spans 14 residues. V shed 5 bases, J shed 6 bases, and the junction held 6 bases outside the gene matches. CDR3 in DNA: TGTGCCAGCAGCCCACAGGGGTTGGCCGGGGAGCTGTTTTTT. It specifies CASSPQGLAGELFF.